This T cell receptor beta chain was recorded in a study of blood T cell repertoires in COVID-19. Assay used: immunoSEQ multiplex PCR; TCRdb lists only in-frame clones, some missing. Of 150,000 to 200,000 clones listed, around 83% are singletons. CDR1 and CDR2 from the germline V gene are SEHNR and FQNEAQ (reference sequence). Trimming shortened V by 2 bases and J by 0 bases, and 10 bases separated the two germline ends. The CDR3 covers 15 residues. The V gene is TRBV7-9, the J gene TRBJ1-1; D is undetermined. The sequence derives from a woman at least 80 years old in a cohort sampled during active or convalescent COVID-19. Sequencing was done on a sample of peripheral blood. The CDR3 is CASSLSTGMNTEAFF. DNA for the CDR3: TGTGCCAGCAGCTTATCCACGGGTATGAACACTGAAGCTTTCTTT.